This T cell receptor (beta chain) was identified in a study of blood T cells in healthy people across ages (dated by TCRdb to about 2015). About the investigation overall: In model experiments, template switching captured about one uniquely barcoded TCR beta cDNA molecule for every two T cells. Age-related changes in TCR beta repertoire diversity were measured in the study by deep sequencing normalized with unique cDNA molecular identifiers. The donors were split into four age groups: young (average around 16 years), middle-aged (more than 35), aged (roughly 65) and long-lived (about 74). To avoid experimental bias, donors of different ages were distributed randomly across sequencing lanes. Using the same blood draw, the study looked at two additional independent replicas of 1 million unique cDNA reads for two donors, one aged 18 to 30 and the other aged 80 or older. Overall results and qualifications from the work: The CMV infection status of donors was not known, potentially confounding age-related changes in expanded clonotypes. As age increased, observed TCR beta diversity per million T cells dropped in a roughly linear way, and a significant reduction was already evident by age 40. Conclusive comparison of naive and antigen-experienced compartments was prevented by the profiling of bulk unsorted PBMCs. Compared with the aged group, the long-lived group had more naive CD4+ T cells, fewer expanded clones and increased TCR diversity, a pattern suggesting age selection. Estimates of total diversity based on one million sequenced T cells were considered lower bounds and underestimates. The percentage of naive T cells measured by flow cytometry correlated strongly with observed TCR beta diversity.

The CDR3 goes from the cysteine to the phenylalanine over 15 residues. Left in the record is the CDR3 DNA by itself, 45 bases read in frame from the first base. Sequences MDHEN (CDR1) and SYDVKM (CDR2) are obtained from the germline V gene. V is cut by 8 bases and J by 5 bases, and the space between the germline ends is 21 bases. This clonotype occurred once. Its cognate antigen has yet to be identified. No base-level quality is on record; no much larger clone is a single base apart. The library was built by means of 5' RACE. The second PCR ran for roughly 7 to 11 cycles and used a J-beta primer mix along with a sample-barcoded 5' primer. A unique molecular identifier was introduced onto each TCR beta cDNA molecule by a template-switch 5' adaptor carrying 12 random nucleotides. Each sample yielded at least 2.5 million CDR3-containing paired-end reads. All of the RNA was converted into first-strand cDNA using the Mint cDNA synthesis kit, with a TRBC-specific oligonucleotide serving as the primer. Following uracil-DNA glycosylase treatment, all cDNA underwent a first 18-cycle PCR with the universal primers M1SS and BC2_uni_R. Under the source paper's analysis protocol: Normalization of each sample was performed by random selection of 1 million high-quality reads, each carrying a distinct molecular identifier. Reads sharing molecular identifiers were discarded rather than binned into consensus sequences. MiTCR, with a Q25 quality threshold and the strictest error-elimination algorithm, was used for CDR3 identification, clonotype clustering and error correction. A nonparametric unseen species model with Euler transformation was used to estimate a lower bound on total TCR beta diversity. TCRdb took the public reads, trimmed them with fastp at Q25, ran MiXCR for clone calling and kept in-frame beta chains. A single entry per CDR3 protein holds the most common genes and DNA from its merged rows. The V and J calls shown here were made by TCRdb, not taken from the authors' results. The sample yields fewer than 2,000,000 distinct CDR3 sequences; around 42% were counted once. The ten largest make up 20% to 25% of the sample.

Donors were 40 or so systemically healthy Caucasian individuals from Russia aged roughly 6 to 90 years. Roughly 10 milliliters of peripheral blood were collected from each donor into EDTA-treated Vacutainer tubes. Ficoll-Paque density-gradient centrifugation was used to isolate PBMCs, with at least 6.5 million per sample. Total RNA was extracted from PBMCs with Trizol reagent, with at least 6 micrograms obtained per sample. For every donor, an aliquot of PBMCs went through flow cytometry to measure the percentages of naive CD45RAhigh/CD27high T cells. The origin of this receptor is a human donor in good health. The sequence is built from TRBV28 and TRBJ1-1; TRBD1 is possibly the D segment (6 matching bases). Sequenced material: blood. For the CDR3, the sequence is CASGLQGTTRTEAFF. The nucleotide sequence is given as TGTGCCAGCGGCTTACAGGGTACTACGAGGACTGAAGCTTTCTTT.